This T cell receptor (beta chain) came from a study of regulatory T cells in long-lasting Graves disease. Assembly of TCR beta libraries relied on iRepertoire HTBI primers together with Arm-PCR of CDR3 regions. In TCRdb, the multiplex PCR reads were re-called with MiXCR into one record per CDR3 protein. The sample yields some 500,000 distinct CDR3 sequences, roughly 13% seen once. This clonotype was seen at least ten times. Noted time point: newly diagnosed GD, antithyroid drugs for less than 3 months. The TCR library was made from RNA that had been extracted from PBMCs in TRIzol. In germline, CDR1 is SQVTM, CDR2 ANQGSEA. V dropped 0 bases and J dropped 4; count of bases not matched to a gene: 5. CDR3 length: 14 amino acids. This sample was also put to use in a study of T cells in Graves' hyperthyroidism and ophthalmopathy.

This rearrangement joins TRBV29-1 to TRBJ1-2; 7 positions agree with TRBD1. The sample here was peripheral blood mononuclear cells (PBMCs), taken at new diagnosis, from a patient treated with antithyroid drugs. This TCR was sampled from a man aged 25 to 45 with Graves disease. This CDR3 is CSVEETGLGYGYTF. The DNA of the CDR3 is TGCAGCGTTGAAGAGACAGGGCTCGGCTATGGCTACACCTTC. Complete variable domain (other parts from reference TRBV29-1 and TRBJ1-2): SAVISQKPSRDICQRGTSLTIQCQVDSQVTMMFWYRQQPGQSLTLIATANQGSEATYESGFVIDKFPISRPNLTFSTLTVSNMSPEDSSIYLCSVEETGLGYGYTFGSGTRLTVV.